This is a list of T cell receptor beta chains from one sample in a study of CD8+CD57+ T cells in acquired aplastic anemia. TCRdb reprocessed the reads via MiXCR and lists one record per CDR3 protein. The sample holds under 200,000 distinct CDR3 sequences, 40% to 60% seen once. The sequenced sample was sorted CD4+, CD8+, or CD8+CD57+ T cells (not recorded which) from PBMCs. These receptors all stem from a human donor with aplastic anemia. CDR3s include the opening cysteine and the closing phenylalanine or tryptophan. A D gene is named only where the DNA matches it firmly. Expanded clones are given a class, and other clones once, few, many or no size at all.

>once|-|TRBV2|TRBJ2-5
CASSEGGGQETQYF
TGTGCCAGCAGTGAGGGGGGCGGACAAGAGACCCAGTACTTC
>-|-|TRBV15|TRBJ2-2
CATSRDPQTGELFF
TGTGCCACCAGCAGAGATCCGCAGACCGGGGAGCTGTTTTTT
>-|-|TRBV29-1|TRBJ1-1
CSVEERGGTEAFF
TGCAGCGTTGAAGAGAGGGGGGGCACTGAAGCTTTCTTT
>-|-|TRBV5-1|TRBJ2-5
CASRGNREETQYF
TGCGCCAGCAGGGGAAACAGGGAAGAGACCCAGTACTTC
>-|-|TRBV7-3|TRBJ2-5
CASSPVAGGETQYF
TGTGCCAGCAGCCCCGTGGCCGGAGGGGAGACCCAGTACTTC
>few|-|TRBV9|TRBJ1-6
CASSDSPLHF
TGTGCCAGCAGCGATTCACCCCTCCACTTT
>-|TRBD1|TRBV2|TRBJ2-7
CASSERQGPSRYEQYF
TGTGCCAGCAGTGAGAGACAGGGGCCTTCGAGGTACGAGCAGTACTTC
>many|TRBD1|TRBV20-1|TRBJ2-1
CSALTGQGRNEQFF
TGCAGTGCTTTGACGGGACAGGGTAGGAATGAGCAGTTCTTC
>-|TRBD2|TRBV6-6|TRBJ2-3
CASNPGLAGGPDTQYF
TGTGCCAGCAATCCGGGACTAGCGGGGGGGCCAGATACGCAGTATTTT
>-|TRBD2|TRBV6-2/TRBV6-3|TRBJ2-3
CASSYSGLAGTSTDTQYF
TGTGCCAGCAGTTACTCGGGACTAGCGGGGACTAGCACAGATACGCAGTATTTT
>few|-|TRBV12-3/TRBV12-4|TRBJ1-2
CASSLPPGQEASGYTF
TGTGCCAGCAGTTTACCCCCAGGGCAGGAGGCGAGTGGCTACACCTTC
>-|TRBD2|TRBV20-1|TRBJ2-3
CSARLAGVADTQYF
TGCAGTGCAAGACTAGCGGGAGTGGCAGATACGCAGTATTTT
>-|-|TRBV19|TRBJ2-6
CASNRGGPGANVLTF
TGTGCCAGTAACAGGGGGGGACCTGGGGCCAACGTCCTGACTTTC
>-|-|TRBV18|TRBJ2-5
CASSPRGDRETQYF
TGTGCCAGCTCACCCAGGGGGGACAGAGAGACCCAGTACTTC
>-|-|TRBV7-9|TRBJ1-4
CASSLEGGTEKLFF
TGTGCCAGCAGCTTGGAAGGTGGGACTGAAAAACTGTTTTTT
>many|-|TRBV9|TRBJ2-1
CASSVGLSYNEQFF
TGTGCCAGCAGCGTAGGACTATCCTACAATGAGCAGTTCTTC
>-|-|TRBV19|TRBJ2-7
CASSINGPYEQYF
TGTGCCAGTAGTATAAATGGACCCTACGAGCAGTACTTC
>few|-|TRBV7-8|TRBJ2-6
CASSLDSSGANVLTF
TGTGCCAGCAGCTTAGATAGCTCTGGGGCCAACGTCCTGACTTTC
>many|-|TRBV20-1|TRBJ2-1
CSALDGSEAFF
TGCAGTGCCCTGGATGGATCGGAAGCGTTCTTC
>many|-|TRBV24-1|TRBJ2-5
CATSDLVGAEETQYF
TGTGCCACCAGTGATTTAGTAGGGGCAGAAGAGACCCAGTACTTC
>once|TRBD2|TRBV10-1|TRBJ2-1
CASRPGLAGGPDEQFF
TGCGCCAGCAGGCCGGGACTAGCGGGGGGGCCCGATGAGCAGTTCTTC
>-|-|TRBV7-2|TRBJ2-5
CASSSWTAGETQYF
TGTGCCAGCAGCTCTTGGACAGCCGGGGAGACCCAGTACTTC
>-|-|TRBV27|TRBJ2-3
CASSLSISTDTQYF
TGTGCCAGCAGTTTATCGATAAGCACAGATACGCAGTATTTT
>many|-|TRBV19|TRBJ1-5
CASNVGNQPQHF
TGTGCCAGTAACGTGGGCAATCAGCCCCAGCATTTT
>many|TRBD2|TRBV20-1|TRBJ2-1
CSAKIPGLAGEFNEQFF
TGCAGTGCTAAGATCCCTGGACTAGCGGGAGAGTTCAATGAGCAGTTCTTC
>-|TRBD2|TRBV7-2|TRBJ2-7
CASSFNSGSSFEQYF
TGTGCCAGCAGCTTTAATAGCGGGAGCTCCTTCGAGCAGTACTTC
>many|-|TRBV4-1|TRBJ2-3
CASSQVVEVADTQYF
TGCGCCAGCAGCCAAGTAGTCGAGGTAGCAGATACGCAGTATTTT
>-|TRBD2|TRBV4-2|TRBJ2-3
CASSQDAAGGHWDTQYF
TGTGCCAGCAGCCAAGATGCGGCGGGGGGGCATTGGGATACGCAGTATTTT
>many|TRBD2|TRBV7-2|TRBJ2-7
CASSGTSVSYEQYF
TGTGCCAGCAGCGGGACTAGCGTTTCCTACGAGCAGTACTTC
>many|TRBD1|TRBV20-1|TRBJ1-2
CSANPRDRINYGYTF
TGCAGTGCTAACCCTCGGGACAGGATTAACTATGGCTACACCTTC
>-|TRBD1|TRBV7-3|TRBJ1-1
CASSAQTGGEAFF
TGTGCCAGCAGCGCCCAGACAGGGGGTGAAGCTTTCTTT
>-|-|TRBV10-1|TRBJ2-7
CASSKWDGSYEQYF
TGCGCCAGCAGTAAATGGGACGGCTCCTACGAGCAGTACTTC
>many|-|TRBV7-8|TRBJ1-1
CASSLMRGAGTEAFF
TGTGCCAGCAGCTTAATGAGGGGTGCGGGCACTGAAGCTTTCTTT
>many|-|TRBV11-1|TRBJ2-6
CATAVGLSGANVLTF
TGTGCCACCGCTGTGGGGCTCTCGGGGGCCAACGTCCTGACTTTC
>many|-|TRBV5-1|TRBJ2-2
CASRDGIEMSTGELFF
TGCGCCAGCAGGGACGGGATCGAGATGAGCACCGGGGAGCTGTTTTTT
>-|TRBD1|TRBV25-1|TRBJ2-5
CASSEQGQGETQYF
TGTGCCAGCAGTGAACAAGGACAGGGGGAGACCCAGTACTTC
>many|TRBD2|TRBV24-1|TRBJ2-3
CATSELTSSTDTQYF
TGTGCCACCAGTGAGTTGACTAGCTCGACAGATACGCAGTATTTT
>few|-|TRBV7-8|TRBJ2-1
CASITTGNEQFF
TGTGCCAGCATCACCACGGGCAATGAGCAGTTCTTC
>few|-|TRBV7-8|TRBJ2-5
CASSPRTQETQYF
TGTGCCAGCAGCCCCAGGACTCAAGAGACCCAGTACTTC
>-|TRBD2|TRBV11-2|TRBJ2-3
CASSSTGTSGNRDTQYF
TGTGCCAGCAGCTCGACCGGGACTAGCGGGAACCGCGATACGCAGTATTTT
>-|TRBD2|TRBV11-1|TRBJ2-1
CASSLAWLFQREHYNEQFF
TGTGCCAGCAGCTTAGCCTGGCTTTTCCAGCGGGAGCACTACAATGAGCAGTTCTTC
>many|-|TRBV13|TRBJ2-7
CASSLPGLTYEQYF
TGTGCCAGCAGCTTACCGGGACTTACTTACGAGCAGTACTTC
>-|-|TRBV10-3|TRBJ2-7
CAISDSHTYEQYF
TGTGCCATCAGTGATAGTCATACCTACGAGCAGTACTTC
>many|TRBD2|TRBV5-6|TRBJ2-1
CASSVLAGAGNEQFF
TGTGCCAGCAGCGTATTAGCGGGAGCGGGCAATGAGCAGTTCTTC
>many|TRBD2|TRBV13|TRBJ2-7
CASSPGGSGSVYEQYF
TGTGCCAGCAGCCCCGGAGGTAGCGGGAGTGTGTACGAGCAGTACTTC
>-|-|TRBV12-5|TRBJ1-1
CASGSSGFTEAFF
TGTGCTAGTGGTTCAAGTGGGTTCACTGAAGCTTTCTTT
>-|-|TRBV20-1|TRBJ2-1
CSASTPPGHEQFF
TGCAGTGCCAGCACCCCCCCGGGCCATGAGCAGTTCTTC
>few|-|TRBV27|TRBJ2-7
CASSLRAGAFYEQYF
TGTGCCAGCAGTTTAAGGGCAGGGGCTTTCTACGAGCAGTACTTC
>-|TRBD2|TRBV12-3/TRBV12-4|TRBJ2-1
CASGLAGSSYNEQFF
TGTGCCAGCGGACTAGCGGGTAGCTCCTACAATGAGCAGTTCTTC
>many|-|TRBV19|TRBJ1-1
CASSITRGTMNTEAFF
TGTGCCAGTAGTATTACTCGCGGGACAATGAACACTGAAGCTTTCTTT
>few|-|TRBV2|TRBJ2-3
CASSQLLAGTDTQYF
TGTGCCAGCAGTCAACTCCTGGCAGGCACAGATACGCAGTATTTT
>-|-|TRBV4-2|TRBJ1-4
CASSPSSVIGGYEKLFF
TGTGCCAGCAGCCCGAGCTCCGTGATTGGGGGATATGAAAAACTGTTTTTT
>many|-|TRBV5-1|TRBJ1-1
CASSLFRDAEAFF
TGCGCCAGCAGCTTATTCAGGGATGCTGAAGCTTTCTTT
>-|TRBD1|TRBV19|TRBJ1-5
CASSGGQGVQPQHF
TGTGCCAGTAGTGGGGGACAGGGAGTACAGCCCCAGCATTTT
>-|-|TRBV10-3|TRBJ1-2
CAIGTANYGYTF
TGTGCCATCGGGACGGCGAACTATGGCTACACCTTC
>many|-|TRBV15|TRBJ2-7
CATSRDTLATPYEQYF
TGTGCCACCAGCAGAGATACCCTAGCGACGCCCTACGAGCAGTACTTC
>few|TRBD2|TRBV11-2|TRBJ2-1
CASSSLAGAANEQFF
TGTGCCAGCAGCTCTCTAGCGGGAGCTGCCAATGAGCAGTTCTTC
>many|-|TRBV7-3|TRBJ2-7
CASRLYISYEQYF
TGTGCCAGCAGACTGTATATCTCCTACGAGCAGTACTTC
>many|-|TRBV27|TRBJ2-7
CASSLSPPTEQYF
TGTGCCAGCAGTTTATCCCCACCCACGGAGCAGTACTTC
>few|-|TRBV15|TRBJ1-2
CATSRDRSGYYGYTF
TGTGCCACCAGCAGAGACAGGTCTGGATACTATGGCTACACCTTC